This T cell receptor (beta chain) was recovered during a study of blood T cell repertoires in COVID-19. The CDR3 is 14 amino acids. Germline V gene lookup returns CDR1 PRHDT and CDR2 FYEKMQ (reference sequence). After removal of 4 bases from V and 1 base from J, the junction contained 3 bases not matched to a gene. Data came from immunoSEQ multiplex PCR; TCRdb stores just in-frame clones and leaves some out. The sample yields roughly 200,000 clones, around 89% seen once. The chain recombines TRBV13 with TRBJ1-1; TRBD1 agrees at 7 bases. Sample: peripheral blood. This TCR was sampled from a woman aged 25-40 years with acute or convalescent COVID-19. DNA of the CDR3: TGTGCCAGCAGCTCGGACAGGCGGAACACTGAAGCTTTCTTT. Residues: CASSSDRRNTEAFF.